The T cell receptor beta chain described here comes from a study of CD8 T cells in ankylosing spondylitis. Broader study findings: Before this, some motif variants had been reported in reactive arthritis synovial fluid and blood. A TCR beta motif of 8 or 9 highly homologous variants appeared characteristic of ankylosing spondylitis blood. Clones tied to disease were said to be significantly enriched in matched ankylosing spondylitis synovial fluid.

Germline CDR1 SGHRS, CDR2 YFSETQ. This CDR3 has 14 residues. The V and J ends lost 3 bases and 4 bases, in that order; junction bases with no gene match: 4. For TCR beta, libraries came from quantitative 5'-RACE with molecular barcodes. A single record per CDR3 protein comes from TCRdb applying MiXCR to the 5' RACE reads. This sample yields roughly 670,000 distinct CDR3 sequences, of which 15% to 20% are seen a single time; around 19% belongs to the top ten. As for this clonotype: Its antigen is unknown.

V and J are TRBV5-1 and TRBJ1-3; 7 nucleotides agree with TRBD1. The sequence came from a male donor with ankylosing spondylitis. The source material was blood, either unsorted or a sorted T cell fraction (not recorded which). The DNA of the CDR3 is TGCGCCAGCAGCTCCTCGGGACAGGGAAACACCATATATTTT. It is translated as CASSSSGQGNTIYF.